This entry lists 8 T cell receptor beta chains sequenced from one sample in a study of blood T cell repertoires in COVID-19. Assay: immunoSEQ multiplex PCR; the TCRdb copy retains only in-frame clones and omits some. The data show hundreds of thousands of clones, 80% to 90% seen once. Sequenced: peripheral blood. Receptor source: a man between 35 and 55 years old with acute or convalescent COVID-19.

This clone was counted once. The V and J genes are TRBV9 and TRBJ2-1, with D maybe TRBD1 (7 bases). CDR3 length: 14 amino acids. Trimming pared 3 bases from V and 10 bases from J, leaving 17 bases between. Germline CDR1 SGDLS, CDR2 YYNGEE. The CDR3 bases are TGTGCCAGCAGCGAGACTACAGGGGACTTGGAGCAGTTCTTC. Translating gives CASSETTGDLEQFF.

The chain carries TRBV5-1 and TRBJ1-6; the match to TRBD1 covers 7 bases. The CDR3 consists of 16 residues. The germline V gene encodes CDR1 SGHRS and CDR2 YFSETQ. With 5 bases clipped from V and 3 bases from J, the junction kept 8 bases outside the gene matches. The CDR3 region has the DNA TGCGCCAGCAGGGACGGGGCAGGGGGCTATAATTCACCCCTCCACTTT. This sequence encodes CASRDGAGGYNSPLHF.

The chain has TRBV11-2 and TRBJ1-1, with D perhaps matching TRBD1 (6 bases). Germline values: CDR1 SGHAT, CDR2 FQNNGV. The length of the CDR3 is 13 residues. V gave up 1 base and J gave up 8 bases, with 11 bases separating them. The CDR3 loop reads CASSLARTVEAFF. The DNA for the CDR3 is TGTGCCAGCAGCTTAGCTAGGACAGTCGAAGCTTTCTTT.

The CDR3 DNA follows: TGTGCCAGCAGCTTGGTGCGGAACACTGAAGCTTTCTTT. Encoded protein: CASSLVRNTEAFF. The rearrangement links TRBV5-4 to TRBJ1-1, with D unresolved. Germline V gene lookup returns CDR1 SGHNT and CDR2 YYREEE (reference sequence). The CDR3 is made up of 13 amino acids. V shed 0 bases and J shed 1 base, with 4 bases lying between them.

The rearrangement joins TRBV27 to TRBJ2-3; no clear D. Germline V gene sequence: CDR1 MNHEY, CDR2 SMNVEV (reference sequence). The CDR3 loop spans 13 amino acids. The V end lost 3 bases, the J end lost 2 bases, and 6 bases lay between the germline ends. CDR3 sequence reads: CASSFGFTDTQYF. The CDR3 DNA reads as TGTGCCAGCAGTTTCGGGTTCACAGATACGCAGTATTTT.

A single count supports this clone. The rearrangement links TRBV11-2 to TRBJ2-2; perhaps TRBD2 as D (6 bases). The V gene lost 1 base and the J gene lost 4 bases, with 10 bases spanning the gap. Germline lookup yields CDR1 SGHAT and CDR2 FQNNGV. CDR3 length: 15 residues. In nucleotides, the CDR3 is TGTGCCAGCAGCTTAGGAGAGGGAGGCACCGGGGAGCTGTTTTTT. Translated: CASSLGEGGTGELFF.

For the CDR3, the DNA is TGTGCCAGTAGTACACAAACCGGGACAGATGCGCAGTTCTTC. Its translation: CASSTQTGTDAQFF. The gene calls are TRBV19 and TRBJ2-1; 7 bases agree with TRBD1. This CDR3 has 14 amino acids. Germline V lookup: CDR1 LNHDA, CDR2 SQIVND (reference sequence). J lost 12 bases, V lost 4 bases, and 12 bases had no gene match. The whole variable domain, filled in from reference TRBV19 and TRBJ2-1, reads DGGITQSPKYLFRKEGQNVTLSCEQNLNHDAMYWYRQDPGQGLRLIYYSQIVNDFQKGDIAEGYSVSREKKESFPLTVTSAQKNPTAFYLCASSTQTGTDAQFFGPGTRLTVL.

The V and J genes are TRBV9 and TRBJ2-5; TRBD1 might be the D (5 bases). The CDR3 sequence is 15 residues long. Per the germline V gene, CDR1 is SGDLS and CDR2 is YYNGEE. V dropped 3 bases and J dropped 5 bases, with 17 bases sitting between them. This chain's CDR3 is CASSGGSGRSETQYF. CDR3 DNA: TGTGCCAGCAGCGGGGGCTCGGGTAGGTCGGAGACCCAGTACTTC.